The 32 T cell receptor beta chains given below trace back to one sample, sequenced in a study of blood T cells in healthy people across ages. The second PCR ran about 6 to 11 cycles with a sample-barcoded 5' primer and J-beta primers. TCRdb recomputed calls from the 5' RACE reads with MiXCR, one row per CDR3 protein. The sample records 730,000 or so distinct CDR3 sequences, roughly 43% being singletons. Sequenced sample: blood. These receptors originate from a woman aged 55-70 years in good health.

This chain uses TRBV27 with TRBJ2-3, with D possibly being TRBD1 (6 bases). This CDR3 has 16 residues. V was shortened by 1 base and J by 0 bases, with 11 bases between the two germline ends. Germline V gene lookup returns CDR1 MNHEY and CDR2 SMNVEV (reference sequence). The chain's CDR3 is CASSLFRGTSTDTQYF. CDR3 DNA: TGTGCCAGCAGTTTATTCAGGGGCACTAGCACAGATACGCAGTATTTT.

This clonotype was detected a few times. The chain uses TRBV12-3 or TRBV12-4 and TRBJ2-1; possibly TRBD1 for D (5 bases). The CDR3 consists of 15 residues. Trimming took off 4 bases at V and 0 bases at J, with 10 bases between the two ends. In DNA form, the CDR3 reads TGTGCCAGCAGTTGGCAGGGTCGCTCCTACAATGAGCAGTTCTTC. It is translated as CASSWQGRSYNEQFF.

V and J are TRBV12-3 or TRBV12-4 and TRBJ1-5; TRBD1 might be the D (5 bases). The CDR3 is made up of 14 amino acids. V was pared by 5 bases and J by 6 bases, with 14 bases between. In DNA form, the CDR3 reads TGTGCCAGCAGTAGGGAAGGCCAGGGTCAGCCCCAGCATTTT. It encodes CASSREGQGQPQHF.

The chain couples TRBV6-1 to TRBJ1-1, with D uncertain. The CDR3 spans 16 residues. V lost 4 bases and J lost 4, with 19 bases in between. From germline, CDR1 is MNHNS and CDR2 SASEGT. The chain's CDR3 is CASSVDVRERSTEAFF. The CDR3 DNA reads as TGTGCCAGCAGTGTGGATGTTCGAGAAAGGAGCACTGAAGCTTTCTTT.

This clonotype has a handful of counts. The V gene is TRBV3-1, the J gene TRBJ2-1; 7 bases match TRBD1. Germline CDR1 reads LGHDT; CDR2 reads YNNKEL (reference sequence). The CDR3 is 15 residues long. Germline trimming cut 9 bases from V and 3 bases from J; bases unmatched to any gene: 11. This chain's CDR3 is CARANRHRGYNEQFF. In DNA, the CDR3 is TGTGCCAGGGCCAACCGTCACAGGGGCTACAATGAGCAGTTCTTC.

This sequence joins TRBV9 and TRBJ2-1; a weak D match, TRBD1 (7 bases). The CDR3 is 18 amino acids. Trimming pared 1 base from V and 4 bases from J, leaving 21 bases between. Germline CDR1 SGDLS, CDR2 YYNGEE. The CDR3 bases are TGTGCCAGCAGCGTAACAGGGGACCTAGCGTCTGTATACAATGAGCAGTTCTTC. This sequence encodes CASSVTGDLASVYNEQFF.

V usage is TRBV20-1 and J usage is TRBJ2-1; 11 bases agree with TRBD2. CDR1 and CDR2 (germline): DFQATT, SNEGSKA (reference sequence). The CDR3 spans 16 residues. Trimming took 3 bases from V and 4 from J; bases not matched to a gene: 8. CDR3: CSARPVAGGRYNEQFF. The CDR3 region has the DNA TGCAGTGCTAGGCCCGTAGCGGGGGGGAGGTACAATGAGCAGTTCTTC.

This clonotype was observed a handful of times. The chain recombines TRBV5-1 with TRBJ2-4; the match to TRBD2 covers 7 bases. The tail of the sequence fits TRBJ2-7 better, so the J call may be wrong. The CDR3 loop spans 17 amino acids. Looked up from germline, CDR1 is SGHRS and CDR2 is YFSETQ. The CDR3 spells CASSLELSGVSRNEQYF. As DNA, the CDR3 is TGCGCCAGCAGCTTGGAACTGAGCGGGGTATCTCGGAACGAGCAGTACTTC.

The V gene is TRBV5-1, the J gene TRBJ2-1, with 10 bases aligning to TRBD2. This CDR3 region has 15 residues. Per the germline V gene, CDR1 is SGHRS and CDR2 is YFSETQ. V trimming: 4 bases; J trimming: 3 bases; junction bases outside the gene matches: 4. The CDR3 loop reads CASSTGTSDYNEQFF. For the CDR3, the DNA is TGCGCCAGCAGCACCGGGACTAGCGACTACAATGAGCAGTTCTTC.

This chain links TRBV20-1 with TRBJ1-2; possibly TRBD1 for D (5 bases). The germline V and J ends were trimmed by 2 bases and 1 base, with 20 bases remaining between them. Germline loops: CDR1 DFQATT, CDR2 SNEGSKA (reference sequence). The CDR3 spans 17 residues. CDR3 sequence (DNA): TGCAGTGCTAGACCCCTGGGGGGAGGGTCAGTTAACTATGGCTACACCTTC. It specifies CSARPLGGGSVNYGYTF.

This sequence joins TRBV14 and TRBJ2-5, with a tentative D call TRBD2 (6 bases). This CDR3 region has 12 residues. Germline CDR1 reads SGHDN; CDR2 reads FVKESK. V gave up 6 bases and J gave up 4 bases, with 9 bases separating them. The CDR3 DNA reads TGTGCCAGCAGACACGGGGGAGAGACCCAGTACTTC. It is translated as CASRHGGETQYF.

The rearrangement links TRBV28 to TRBJ2-1, with 10 bases identical to TRBD2. The V segment lost 5 bases and the J segment 3 bases; nucleotides outside the gene matches: 7. CDR3 length equals 16 residues. The germline CDR1 and CDR2 sequences are MDHEN and SYDVKM. The CDR3 DNA reads TGTGCCAGCAGTCCCCCGACTAGCGGGTTCTACAATGAGCAGTTCTTC. Protein product: CASSPPTSGFYNEQFF.

This chain connects TRBV28 to TRBJ1-1; 7 positions agree with TRBD1. The V gene end was trimmed by 6 bases and the J gene end by 4 bases; junction bases not matched to a gene: 8. There are 14 residues in the CDR3. Germline CDR1 MDHEN, CDR2 SYDVKM. The CDR3 here is CASSTQTGFTEAFF. The CDR3 nucleotides are TGTGCCAGCAGCACCCAGACAGGGTTCACTGAAGCTTTCTTT. The whole variable domain, remainder taken from reference TRBV28 and TRBJ1-1, is DVKVTQSSRYLVKRTGEKVFLECVQDMDHENMFWYRQDPGLGLRLIYFSYDVKMKEKGDIPEGYSVSREKKERFSLILESASTNQTSMYLCASSTQTGFTEAFFGQGTRLTVV.

Notes on this clonotype: At one end the junction does not follow the germline gene, possibly because of a read error. This chain links TRBV3-1 with TRBJ2-7; 7 nucleotides agree with TRBD1. The CDR3 consists of 14 residues. Per the germline V gene, CDR1 is LGHDT and CDR2 is YNNKEL (reference sequence). Written as DNA, the CDR3 is TGCGCCAGCAGCCAAGTTTCAGGGGGCTACGAGCAGTACTTC. Translated, it gives CASSQVSGGYEQYF.

The V and J genes are TRBV29-1 and TRBJ1-1, with D uncertain. CDR3 size: 12 residues. V lost 5 bases and J 2 bases, leaving 9 bases between the germline ends. Germline values: CDR1 SQVTM, CDR2 ANQGSEA. CDR3 DNA sequence: TGCAGCGTTCTTCCTTTTAACACTGAAGCTTTCTTT. Encoded protein: CSVLPFNTEAFF.

This chain links TRBV7-9 with TRBJ2-3; D is unclear. The CDR3 is 16 residues long. Germline lookup yields CDR1 SEHNR and CDR2 FQNEAQ (reference sequence). The V end was cut by 2 bases, the J end by 2 bases, with 14 bases between. In nucleotides, the CDR3 is TGTGCCAGCAGCTTACCCGGCCTCGCAGTCACAGATACGCAGTATTTT. Translating it yields CASSLPGLAVTDTQYF.

A few counts support this clonotype. The chain has TRBV12-3 or TRBV12-4 and TRBJ1-2, with D tentatively TRBD1 (6 bases). V gave up 6 bases and J gave up 4 bases, with 15 bases separating them. CDR3 length: 14 residues. CDR3 loop: CASSPGGHGYGYTF. The CDR3 coding sequence is TGTGCCAGCAGCCCGGGGGGGCACGGCTATGGCTACACCTTC.

In this sample, this clonotype turned up many times. The chain joins TRBV7-2 to TRBJ2-1; 8 bases agree with TRBD2. The V segment lost 4 bases and the J segment 6 bases; nucleotides outside the gene matches: 11. Germline V gene sequence: CDR1 SGHTA, CDR2 FQGNSA. This CDR3 has 16 amino acids. This CDR3 is CASSSGAGGFGNEQFF. The CDR3 DNA reads as TGTGCCAGCAGCTCCGGGGCGGGAGGATTCGGCAATGAGCAGTTCTTC.

Points on this clonotype: This may arise from a read error, as a much more abundant clone is one base away. This chain uses TRBV29-1 with TRBJ2-7; 8 bases fit TRBD1. The trim removed 1 base at V and 6 bases at J, leaving 11 bases unmatched. Germline-derived CDR1 and CDR2 are SQVTM and ANQGSEA. This CDR3 contains 15 residues. The CDR3 DNA follows: TGCAGCGTTGAAGGGAGCAGGGGGCAAGCCTGCGAGCAGTACTTC. Encoded protein: CSVEGSRGQACEQYF.

This clonotype has ten or more counts. The V and J genes are TRBV11-2 and TRBJ2-1, with D uncertain. This CDR3 contains 15 residues. Germline assignment: CDR1 SGHAT and CDR2 FQNNGV. The V and J ends lost 1 base and 2 bases respectively, with 9 bases between them. For the CDR3, the DNA is TGTGCCAGCAGCTTAGCTCGTGGCACCTACAATGAGCAGTTCTTC. It encodes CASSLARGTYNEQFF.

The chain combines TRBV5-1 with TRBJ2-5, with no clear D. The DNA end is more similar to TRBJ2-7, so the J call may be wrong. Per germline, CDR1 SGHRS and CDR2 YFSETQ. The CDR3 covers 15 residues. The CDR3 reads CASSFSDTSVDEQYF. DNA of the CDR3: TGCGCCAGCAGCTTCAGTGACACCTCTGTCGACGAGCAGTACTTC.

This clonotype occurred a few times. The chain links TRBV7-9 to TRBJ2-1, with a possible D match to TRBD2 (5 bases). V was shortened by 1 base and J by 2 bases, with 15 bases between the two germline ends. CDR1 and CDR2 from the germline V gene are SEHNR and FQNEAQ (reference sequence). The CDR3 spans 17 residues. CDR3 region: CASSLEGDYSTYNEQFF. Written as DNA, the CDR3 is TGTGCCAGCAGCTTAGAAGGAGACTACTCTACCTACAATGAGCAGTTCTTC.

This clonotype appeared many times. The chain uses TRBV5-1 and TRBJ2-3; 8 positions match TRBD2. The CDR3 runs 16 residues. V was pared by 4 bases and J by 2 bases, with 9 bases of the junction left unmatched. From germline, CDR1 is SGHRS and CDR2 YFSETQ. CDR3: CASSAGGAGVTDTQYF. CDR3 nucleotides: TGCGCCAGCAGCGCCGGCGGAGCGGGGGTCACAGATACGCAGTATTTT.

This clonotype has only one observation. The V gene is TRBV28, the J gene TRBJ2-1; a possible D gene is TRBD2 (6 bases). Germline loops: CDR1 MDHEN, CDR2 SYDVKM. V was pared by 5 bases and J by 5 bases, with 16 bases between. This CDR3 has 15 amino acids. CDR3 nucleotide sequence: TGTGCCAGCAGTGGCCGGGCGGACTACAACAATGAGCAGTTCTTC. Protein: CASSGRADYNNEQFF.

This clonotype has a handful of counts. This rearrangement joins TRBV20-1 to TRBJ2-7; no firm D call. This CDR3 region has 12 residues. Trimming left V 2 bases short and J 1 base short, with 6 bases between. Germline V gives CDR1 DFQATT, CDR2 SNEGSKA (reference sequence). The CDR3 nucleotides read TGCAGTGCTAGAACAGCTTCCTACGAGCAGTACTTC. Translation: CSARTASYEQYF.

CDR3 nucleotides: TGTGCCAGCAGCCCTATAGGTGGGACTGAAGGAGAGACCCAGTACTTC. Translation: CASSPIGGTEGETQYF. The gene calls are TRBV7-6 and TRBJ2-5; the D gene is possibly TRBD2 (6 bases). The CDR3 consists of 16 residues. V was shortened by 5 bases and J by 4 bases, with 20 bases between the two germline ends. CDR1 is SGHVS, CDR2 FNYEAQ, per germline.

This clonotype was seen many times. The chain links TRBV10-3 to TRBJ2-1; 8 positions agree with TRBD1. Germline values: CDR1 ENHRY, CDR2 SYGVKD. The CDR3 runs to 15 residues. Trimming took 6 bases from V and 3 from J; bases not matched to a gene: 7. CDR3 in amino acids: CAIRDDRGSYNEQFF. The CDR3 DNA reads TGTGCCATCAGAGACGACAGGGGAAGCTACAATGAGCAGTTCTTC.

J is TRBJ1-5 and V is TRBV7-9; D may be TRBD1 (5 bases). The CDR3 extends over 13 amino acids. Trimming took 5 bases from V and 5 from J, leaving 10 bases between them. Germline V gene sequence: CDR1 SEHNR, CDR2 FQNEAQ (reference sequence). CDR3: CASSNRGDQPQHF. The CDR3 DNA is TGTGCCAGCAGCAACCGGGGGGATCAGCCCCAGCATTTT.

With regard to this clonotype: One end of the junction fails to match germline, which may point to a read error. The chain uses TRBV4-2 and TRBJ2-1; 7 bases fit TRBD1. Germline V gene lookup returns CDR1 LGHNA and CDR2 YNFKEQ. CDR3 length: 15 residues. The CDR3 coding sequence is TGTGCCTGCAGCCATATACCCGGGACAGACAATGAGCAGTTCTTC. Translating it yields CACSHIPGTDNEQFF.

This clonotype was seen only once. This chain uses TRBV12-3 or TRBV12-4 with TRBJ2-3; 9 bases match TRBD2. The CDR3 is made up of 16 amino acids. Trimming cost V 3 bases and J 6 bases; bases outside gene matches: 10. This CDR3 is CASSFTPSGGQDTQYF. DNA for the CDR3: TGTGCCAGCAGTTTTACCCCCAGCGGGGGGCAGGATACGCAGTATTTT.

The chain couples TRBV28 to TRBJ2-5; 8 bases agree with TRBD1. CDR1 is MDHEN, CDR2 SYDVKM, per germline. The CDR3 contains 13 residues. Unmatched junction bases numbered 4, after V lost 4 bases and J lost 6 bases. The CDR3 sequence is CASSSGQGQTQYF. CDR3 coding DNA: TGTGCCAGCAGTTCCGGACAGGGACAGACCCAGTACTTC. The full variable domain, its missing parts supplied by reference TRBV28 and TRBJ2-5, is DVKVTQSSRYLVKRTGEKVFLECVQDMDHENMFWYRQDPGLGLRLIYFSYDVKMKEKGDIPEGYSVSREKKERFSLILESASTNQTSMYLCASSSGQGQTQYFGPGTRLLVL.

The rearrangement uses TRBV12-3 or TRBV12-4 and TRBJ2-1; D gene ambiguous. This CDR3 comprises 13 residues. The V and J ends lost 0 bases and 7 bases respectively, with 7 bases between them. The CDR3 DNA follows: TGTGCCAGCAGTTTAGCGGACCGGAATGAGCAGTTCTTC. As protein: CASSLADRNEQFF.